The source of this TCR beta chain is a study of shared clonotypes between healthy human individuals. Trimming removed 5 bases at V and 0 bases at J, with 15 bases between. Per germline, CDR1 SGHRS and CDR2 YFSETQ. The CDR3 contains 16 residues. Clones were read by immunoSEQ multiplex PCR, and TCRdb kept only the in-frame ones, dropping some. The sample contains 2 million to 2.5 million clones, under 97% of which appear only once. The receptor's source is a man aged 18 to 30 in good health. The chain employs TRBV5-1 and TRBJ2-1; D possibly matches TRBD1 or TRBD2 (5 bases each). Sequenced: naive CD4+ T cells sorted from blood. Subset indicated: CD45RA+ positively selected. The CDR3 DNA sequence: TGCGCCAGCAGAGTGTCGGCAGGGACCTCCTACAATGAGCAGTTCTTC. Translated: CASRVSAGTSYNEQFF.